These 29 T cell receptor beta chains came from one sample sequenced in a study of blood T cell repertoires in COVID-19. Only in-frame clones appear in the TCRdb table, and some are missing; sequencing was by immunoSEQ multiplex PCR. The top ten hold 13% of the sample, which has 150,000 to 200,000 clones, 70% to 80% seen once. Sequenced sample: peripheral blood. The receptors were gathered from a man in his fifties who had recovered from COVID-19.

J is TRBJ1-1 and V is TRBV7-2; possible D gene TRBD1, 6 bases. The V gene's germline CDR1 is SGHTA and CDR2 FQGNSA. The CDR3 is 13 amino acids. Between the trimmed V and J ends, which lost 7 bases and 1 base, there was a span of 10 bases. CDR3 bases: TGTGCCAGCACCCTGACAGGGAACACTGAAGCTTTCTTT. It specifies CASTLTGNTEAFF.

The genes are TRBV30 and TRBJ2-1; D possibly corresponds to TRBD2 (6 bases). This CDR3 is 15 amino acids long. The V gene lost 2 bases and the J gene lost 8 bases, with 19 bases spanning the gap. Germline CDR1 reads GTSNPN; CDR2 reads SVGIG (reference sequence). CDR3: CAWSSRGSRTDEQFF. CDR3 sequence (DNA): TGTGCCTGGAGTTCCCGGGGGAGCAGGACCGATGAGCAGTTCTTC.

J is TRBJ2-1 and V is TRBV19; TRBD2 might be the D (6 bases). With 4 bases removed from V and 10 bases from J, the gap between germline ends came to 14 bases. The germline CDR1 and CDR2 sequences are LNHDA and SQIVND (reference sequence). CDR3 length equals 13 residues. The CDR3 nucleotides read TGTGCCAGTAGTAGAACGACTAGTGGGGAGCAGTTCTTC. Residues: CASSRTTSGEQFF.

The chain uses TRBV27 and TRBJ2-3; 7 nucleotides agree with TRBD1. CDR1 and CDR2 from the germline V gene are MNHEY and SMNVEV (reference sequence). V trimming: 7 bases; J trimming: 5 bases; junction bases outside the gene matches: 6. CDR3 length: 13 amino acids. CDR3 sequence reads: CASIKQGRDTQYF. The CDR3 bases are TGTGCCAGCATAAAACAGGGGCGAGATACGCAGTATTTT.

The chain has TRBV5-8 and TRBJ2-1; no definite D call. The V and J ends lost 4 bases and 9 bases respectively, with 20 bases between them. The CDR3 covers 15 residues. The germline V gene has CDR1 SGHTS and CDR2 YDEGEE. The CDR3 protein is CASSPQEAPLSEQFF. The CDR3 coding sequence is TGTGCCAGCAGCCCTCAAGAGGCCCCCCTGAGTGAGCAGTTCTTC.

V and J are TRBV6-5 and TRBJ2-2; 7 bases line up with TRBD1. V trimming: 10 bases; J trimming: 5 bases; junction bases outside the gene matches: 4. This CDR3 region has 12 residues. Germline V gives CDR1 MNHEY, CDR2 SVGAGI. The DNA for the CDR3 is TGTGCCACCACGACAGGGACCGGGGAGCTGTTTTTT. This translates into CATTTGTGELFF.

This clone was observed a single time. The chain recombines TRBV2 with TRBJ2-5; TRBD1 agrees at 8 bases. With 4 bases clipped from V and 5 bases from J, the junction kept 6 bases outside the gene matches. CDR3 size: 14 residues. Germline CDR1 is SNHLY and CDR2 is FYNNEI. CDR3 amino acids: CASSGQGAGETQYF. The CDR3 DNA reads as TGTGCCAGCAGTGGGCAGGGGGCAGGGGAGACCCAGTACTTC.

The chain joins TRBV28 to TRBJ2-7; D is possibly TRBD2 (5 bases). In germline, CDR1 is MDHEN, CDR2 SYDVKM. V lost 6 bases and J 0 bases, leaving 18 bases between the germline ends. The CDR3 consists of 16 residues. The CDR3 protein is CASSLAASGSSYEQYF. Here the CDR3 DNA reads TGTGCCAGCAGCCTTGCTGCGTCGGGAAGCTCCTACGAGCAGTACTTC.

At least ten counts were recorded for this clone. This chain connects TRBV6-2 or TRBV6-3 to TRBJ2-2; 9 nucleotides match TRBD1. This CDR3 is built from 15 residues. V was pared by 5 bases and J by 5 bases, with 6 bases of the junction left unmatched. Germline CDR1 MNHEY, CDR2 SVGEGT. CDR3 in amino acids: CASSKRTGETGELFF. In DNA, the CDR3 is TGTGCCAGCAGTAAACGGACAGGGGAAACCGGGGAGCTGTTTTTT.

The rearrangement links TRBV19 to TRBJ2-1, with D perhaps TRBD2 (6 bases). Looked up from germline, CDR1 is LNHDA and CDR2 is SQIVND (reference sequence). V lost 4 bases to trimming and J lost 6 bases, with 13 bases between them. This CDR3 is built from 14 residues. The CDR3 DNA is TGTGCCAGTAGTAAACCGGGACTGCGCAATGAGCAGTTCTTC. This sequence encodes CASSKPGLRNEQFF.

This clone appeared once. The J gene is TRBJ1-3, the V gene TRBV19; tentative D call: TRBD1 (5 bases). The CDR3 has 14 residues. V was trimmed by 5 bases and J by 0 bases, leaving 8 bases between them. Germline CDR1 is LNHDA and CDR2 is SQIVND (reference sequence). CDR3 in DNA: TGTGCCAGTAGTGGGGGGAGCTCTGGAAACACCATATATTTT. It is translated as CASSGGSSGNTIYF.

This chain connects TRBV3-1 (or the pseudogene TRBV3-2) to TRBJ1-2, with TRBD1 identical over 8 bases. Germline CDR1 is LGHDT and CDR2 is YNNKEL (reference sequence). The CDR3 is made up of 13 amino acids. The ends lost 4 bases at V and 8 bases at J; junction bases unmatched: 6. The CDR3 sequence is CASSLRDRQGYTF. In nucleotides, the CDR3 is TGTGCCAGCAGCCTCCGGGACAGGCAGGGCTACACCTTC.

CDR3 nucleotides: TGTGCCAGCAGGGCAGACAGGGATTATGGCTACACCTTC. This codes for CASRADRDYGYTF. This chain links TRBV2 with TRBJ1-2, with 7 bases that match TRBD1. V lost 6 bases to trimming and J lost 5 bases; unmatched junction nucleotides: 6. The CDR3 has 13 amino acids. CDR1 is SNHLY and CDR2 is FYNNEI in the germline V gene.

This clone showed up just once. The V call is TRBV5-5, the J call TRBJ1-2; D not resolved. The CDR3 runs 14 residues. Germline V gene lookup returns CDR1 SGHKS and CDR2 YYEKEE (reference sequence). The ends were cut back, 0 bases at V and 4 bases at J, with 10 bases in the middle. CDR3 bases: TGTGCCAGCAGCTTGGGCGGCGGGCCCTATGGCTACACCTTC. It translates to CASSLGGGPYGYTF.

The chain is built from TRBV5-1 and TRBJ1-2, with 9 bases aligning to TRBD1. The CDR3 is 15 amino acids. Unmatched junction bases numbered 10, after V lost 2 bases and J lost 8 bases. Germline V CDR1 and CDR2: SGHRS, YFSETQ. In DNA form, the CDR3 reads TGCGCCAGCAGCTTCGGGGTACAGGGGGCGATCGGCTACACCTTC. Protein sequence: CASSFGVQGAIGYTF.

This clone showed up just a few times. The CDR3 here is CASSFGGLAGGPQEQYF. The CDR3 nucleotides read TGTGCCAGCAGCTTCGGAGGACTAGCGGGAGGGCCGCAGGAGCAGTACTTC. The chain is built from TRBV11-2 and TRBJ2-7, with TRBD2 matching 15 bases. The germline CDR1 and CDR2 sequences are SGHAT and FQNNGV. Losses at the gene ends were 3 bases for V and 7 bases for J; bases not matched to a gene: 10. CDR3 length: 17 amino acids.

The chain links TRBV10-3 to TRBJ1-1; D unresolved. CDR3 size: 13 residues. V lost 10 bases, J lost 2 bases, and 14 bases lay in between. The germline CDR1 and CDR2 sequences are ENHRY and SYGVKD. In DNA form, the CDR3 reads TGTGCCACCCAGCAACAGCTAAACACTGAAGCTTTCTTT. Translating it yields CATQQQLNTEAFF.

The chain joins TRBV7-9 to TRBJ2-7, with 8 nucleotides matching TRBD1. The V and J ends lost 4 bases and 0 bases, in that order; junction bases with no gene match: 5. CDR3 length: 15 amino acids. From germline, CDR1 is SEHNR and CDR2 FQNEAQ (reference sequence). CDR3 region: CASSSDRGLSYEQYF. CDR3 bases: TGTGCCAGCAGCTCCGACAGGGGTCTCTCCTACGAGCAGTACTTC. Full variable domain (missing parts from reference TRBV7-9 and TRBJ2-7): DTGVSQNPRHKITKRGQNVTFRCDPISEHNRLYWYRQTLGQGPEFLTYFQNEAQLEKSRLLSDRFSAERPKGSFSTLEIQRTEQGDSAMYLCASSSDRGLSYEQYFGPGTRLTVT.

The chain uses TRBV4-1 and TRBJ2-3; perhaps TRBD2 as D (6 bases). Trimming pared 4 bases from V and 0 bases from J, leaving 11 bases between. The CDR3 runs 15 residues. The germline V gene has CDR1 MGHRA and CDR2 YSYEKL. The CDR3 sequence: CASSPVRGSTDTQYF. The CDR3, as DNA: TGCGCCAGCAGCCCCGTCCGGGGGAGCACAGATACGCAGTATTTT.

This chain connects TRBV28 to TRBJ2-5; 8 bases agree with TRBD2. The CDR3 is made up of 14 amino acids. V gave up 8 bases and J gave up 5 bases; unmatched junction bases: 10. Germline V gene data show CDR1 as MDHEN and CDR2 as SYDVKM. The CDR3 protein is CASYTAGTRETQYF. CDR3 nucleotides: TGTGCCAGCTACACCGCCGGGACTAGGGAGACCCAGTACTTC.

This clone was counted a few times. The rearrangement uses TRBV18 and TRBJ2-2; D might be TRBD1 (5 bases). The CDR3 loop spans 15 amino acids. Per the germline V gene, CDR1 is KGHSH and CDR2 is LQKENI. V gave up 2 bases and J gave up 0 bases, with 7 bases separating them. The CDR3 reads CASSPRGTNTGELFF. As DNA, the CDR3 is TGTGCCAGCTCACCAAGGGGTACGAACACCGGGGAGCTGTTTTTT.

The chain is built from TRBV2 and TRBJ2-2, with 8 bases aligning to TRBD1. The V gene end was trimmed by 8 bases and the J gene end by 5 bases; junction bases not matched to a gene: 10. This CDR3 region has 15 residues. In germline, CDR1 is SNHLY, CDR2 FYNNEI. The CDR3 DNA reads TGTGCCAGCCCACCGGGACAGGAGAGGACCGGGGAGCTGTTTTTT. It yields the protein CASPPGQERTGELFF.

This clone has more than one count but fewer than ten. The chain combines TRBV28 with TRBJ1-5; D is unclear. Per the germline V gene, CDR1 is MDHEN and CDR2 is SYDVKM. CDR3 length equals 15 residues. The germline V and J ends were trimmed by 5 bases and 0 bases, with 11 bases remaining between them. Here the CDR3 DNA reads TGTGCCAGCAGTGAGCCAGGATATAGCAATCAGCCCCAGCATTTT. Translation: CASSEPGYSNQPQHF.

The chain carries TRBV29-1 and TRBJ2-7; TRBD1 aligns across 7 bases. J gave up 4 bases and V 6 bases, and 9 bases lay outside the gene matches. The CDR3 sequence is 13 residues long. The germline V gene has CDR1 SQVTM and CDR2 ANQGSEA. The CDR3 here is CSVTWTGVYEQYF. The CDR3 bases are TGCAGCGTCACCTGGACAGGCGTGTACGAGCAGTACTTC.

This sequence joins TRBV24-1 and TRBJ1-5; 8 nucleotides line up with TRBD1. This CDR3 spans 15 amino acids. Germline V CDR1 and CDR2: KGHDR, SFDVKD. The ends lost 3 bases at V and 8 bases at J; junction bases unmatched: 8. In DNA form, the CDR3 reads TGTGCCACCAGTGATGCACAGGGGGGTAAGGAGCCCCAGCATTTT. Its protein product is CATSDAQGGKEPQHF.

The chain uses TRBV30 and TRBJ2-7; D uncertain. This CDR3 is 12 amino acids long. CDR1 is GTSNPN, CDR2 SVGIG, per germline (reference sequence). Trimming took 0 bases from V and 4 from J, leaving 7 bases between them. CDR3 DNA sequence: TGTGCCTGGAGTGTCGGCGGATACGAGCAGTACTTC. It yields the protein CAWSVGGYEQYF.

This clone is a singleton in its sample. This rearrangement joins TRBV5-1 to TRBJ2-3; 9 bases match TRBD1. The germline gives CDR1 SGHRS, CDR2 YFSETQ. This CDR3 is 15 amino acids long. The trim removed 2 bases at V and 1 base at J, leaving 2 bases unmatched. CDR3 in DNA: TGCGCCAGCAGCTTACAGGGGGCTGGCACAGATACGCAGTATTTT. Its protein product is CASSLQGAGTDTQYF.

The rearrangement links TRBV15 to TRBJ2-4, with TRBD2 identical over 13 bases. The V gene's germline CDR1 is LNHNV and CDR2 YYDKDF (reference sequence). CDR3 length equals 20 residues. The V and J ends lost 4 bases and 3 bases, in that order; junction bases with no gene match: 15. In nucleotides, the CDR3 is TGTGCCACCAGCAAAACCGGGACTAGCGGGAACCCGGGGGGCAAAAACATTCAGTACTTC. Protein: CATSKTGTSGNPGGKNIQYF.

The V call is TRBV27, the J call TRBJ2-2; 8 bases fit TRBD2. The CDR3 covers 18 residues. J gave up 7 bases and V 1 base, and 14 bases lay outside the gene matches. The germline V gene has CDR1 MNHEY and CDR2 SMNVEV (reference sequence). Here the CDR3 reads CASSLFGGARESGGELFF. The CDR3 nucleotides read TGTGCCAGCAGTTTATTCGGGGGGGCGCGGGAGTCGGGCGGGGAGCTGTTTTTT.